Reported below is one TCR beta chain. In the authors' workflow: Researchers report that nucleated cell counts were estimated from reference gene primer amplification. This table comes from immunoSEQ multiplex PCR, and its TCRdb copy is limited to in-frame clones, with some not included. That table supplies the V and J calls and clone size; D and trimming were determined from the DNA. The table shows hundreds of thousands of clones, with 80% to 90% occurring only once. The data are from a study of blood T cell repertoires in COVID-19. Across the whole study: Sites in the United States, Italy and Spain provided acute and convalescent COVID-19 samples.

Germline V gives CDR1 SGHNT, CDR2 YYREEE (reference sequence). The ends lost 5 bases at V and 4 bases at J; junction bases unmatched: 7. CDR3 length equals 15 residues. This clonotype originated in a woman in her 50s with acute or convalescent COVID-19. The chain combines TRBV5-4 with TRBJ2-3, with 10 bases lining up with TRBD2. The material sequenced was peripheral blood. CDR3 region: CASSEAGGPSDTQYF. The CDR3 DNA is TGTGCCAGCAGTGAAGCGGGAGGGCCATCAGATACGCAGTATTTT.